The next 13 T cell receptor beta chains were all read from a single sample in a study of T cell repertoires in cytomegalovirus infection. TCRdb used MiXCR to reprocess the reads, holding one entry per CDR3 protein. The table records about 740,000 distinct CDR3 sequences, less than 40% of them present only once. Sequencing was performed on PBMCs. Source of these receptors: a human donor in good health (CMV status not recorded). Some clones in this sample may be carry-over from other donors' samples.

This clonotype has more than one count but fewer than ten. The chain uses TRBV19 and TRBJ2-1; D remains ambiguous. The germline gives CDR1 LNHDA, CDR2 SQIVND (reference sequence). With 3 bases removed from V and 4 bases from J, the gap between germline ends came to 10 bases. CDR3 size: 14 residues. The chain's CDR3 is CASSMGVSYNEQFF. In DNA form, the CDR3 reads TGTGCCAGTAGTATGGGTGTCTCTTACAATGAGCAGTTCTTC.

V gene TRBV6-1 combines with J gene TRBJ1-5; weak D call: TRBD1 (5 bases). Germline V gives CDR1 MNHNS, CDR2 SASEGT. V lost 3 bases and J lost 1, with 13 bases in between. The CDR3 extends over 16 amino acids. The CDR3 sequence: CASSDSGRQSNQPQHF. The CDR3 coding sequence is TGTGCCAGCAGTGATAGTGGGAGACAGAGCAATCAGCCCCAGCATTTT.

For the CDR3, the DNA is TGTGCCAGCAGTGAAGAGGAGAAGGACAGGGGCACCGATGAAAAACTGTTTTTT. It encodes CASSEEEKDRGTDEKLFF. V is TRBV6-1 and J is TRBJ1-4; 9 nucleotides agree with TRBD1. Looked up from germline, CDR1 is MNHNS and CDR2 is SASEGT. CDR3 size: 18 residues. With V trimmed by 1 base and J by 6 bases, 12 bases remained unmatched.

Ten or more counts support this clonotype. The chain employs TRBV7-2 and TRBJ1-4; D might be TRBD1 (6 bases). The CDR3 runs to 15 residues. Germline V gives CDR1 SGHTA, CDR2 FQGNSA. Trimming shortened V by 6 bases and J by 1 base, and 12 bases separated the two germline ends. This CDR3 reads CASSQQGLTNEKLFF. The CDR3 DNA is TGTGCCAGCAGTCAACAGGGTTTAACTAATGAAAAACTGTTTTTT. Full variable domain (missing parts from reference TRBV7-2 and TRBJ1-4): GAGVSQSPSNKVTEKGKDVELRCDPISGHTALYWYRQSLGQGLEFLIYFQGNSAPDKSGLPSDRFSAERTGGSVSTLTIQRTQQEDSAVYLCASSQQGLTNEKLFFGSGTQLSVL.

The chain is built from TRBV12-5 and TRBJ1-5; D is perhaps TRBD1 (6 bases). Germline V CDR1 and CDR2: LGHNT, FRNRAP. The V end lost 5 bases, the J end lost 0 bases, and 17 bases lay between the germline ends. The CDR3 consists of 17 residues. CDR3 residues: CASGPGDGQYSNQPQHF. CDR3 DNA: TGTGCTAGTGGTCCAGGGGATGGGCAATATAGCAATCAGCCCCAGCATTTT.

V gene TRBV28 combines with J gene TRBJ1-2; D perhaps matches TRBD1 (5 bases). CDR1 and CDR2 from the germline V gene are MDHEN and SYDVKM. This CDR3 has 13 amino acids. Between the trimmed V and J ends, which lost 8 bases and 5 bases, there was a span of 15 bases. Written as DNA, the CDR3 is TGTGCCAGCTGGGGGGGGGTTTGGTATGGCTACACCTTC. Translating it yields CASWGGVWYGYTF.

The chain carries TRBV5-6 and TRBJ2-5, with 8 bases that match TRBD1. The CDR3 is 14 residues long. The J segment lost 3 bases and the V segment lost 4 bases, leaving 5 bases of the junction unmatched. Germline V gene lookup returns CDR1 SGHDT and CDR2 YYEEEE. The CDR3 DNA sequence: TGTGCCAGCAGCGTACCGGGACAGGAAGAGACCCAGTACTTC. Translating it yields CASSVPGQEETQYF.

V usage is TRBV25-1 and J usage is TRBJ1-2; a possible D gene is TRBD1 (6 bases). V was trimmed by 1 base and J by 6 bases, leaving 18 bases between them. The CDR3 has 16 amino acids. Germline V gives CDR1 MGHDK, CDR2 SYGVNS. The CDR3 is CASSESEGQTYDGYTF. CDR3 nucleotides: TGTGCCAGCAGTGAATCCGAAGGACAGACGTATGATGGCTACACCTTC.

The gene calls are TRBV28 and TRBJ2-1, with 8 bases aligning to TRBD2. Germline V gene lookup returns CDR1 MDHEN and CDR2 SYDVKM. The CDR3 loop spans 16 amino acids. With 6 bases clipped from V and 0 bases from J, the junction kept 7 bases outside the gene matches. The DNA for the CDR3 is TGTGCCAGCAGCTCCCCAGCGGGGGACTCCTACAATGAGCAGTTCTTC. It translates to CASSSPAGDSYNEQFF.

This clonotype was seen repeatedly, ten times or more. J is TRBJ2-1 and V is TRBV7-2, with D possibly TRBD1 on 6 matching bases. The CDR3 runs to 16 residues. Germline CDR1 SGHTA, CDR2 FQGNSA. V shed 4 bases and J shed 4 bases, with 17 bases lying between them. CDR3 in amino acids: CASSSGPGDNYNEQFF. For the CDR3, the DNA is TGTGCCAGCAGCTCCGGCCCAGGGGATAATTACAATGAGCAGTTCTTC.

This clonotype was found a few times. The chain combines TRBV10-3 with TRBJ2-3, with D unclear. Per the germline V gene, CDR1 is ENHRY and CDR2 is SYGVKD. This CDR3 contains 13 residues. Trimming cost V 10 bases and J 2 bases, with 13 bases left between them. The CDR3 loop reads CATFAAVTDTQYF. The CDR3 nucleotides read TGTGCCACCTTCGCGGCGGTCACAGATACGCAGTATTTT.

This clonotype was recorded many times. The rearrangement links TRBV2 to TRBJ1-1; possible D gene TRBD1, 5 bases. Germline CDR1 SNHLY, CDR2 FYNNEI. Trimming took 5 bases from V and 5 from J, leaving 15 bases between them. CDR3 size: 14 residues. The CDR3: CASSFSGARTEAFF. The CDR3 DNA is TGTGCCAGCAGTTTTAGTGGGGCTAGGACTGAAGCTTTCTTT.

V and J are TRBV29-1 and TRBJ1-1; D may be TRBD1 (6 bases). The CDR3 is made up of 12 amino acids. Germline V lookup: CDR1 SQVTM, CDR2 ANQGSEA. Trimming removed 5 bases from V and 5 bases from J, with 12 bases in between. The CDR3 loop is CSVRGARTEAFF. Written as DNA, the CDR3 is TGCAGCGTTAGGGGGGCGCGGACTGAAGCTTTCTTT.